This T cell receptor (beta chain) comes out of a study of shared clonotypes between healthy human individuals. Background on the study: There were three CD4 naive, three CD4 memory, two CD8 naive and one CD8 memory plates per donor.

A note on this clone: Its specificity is not known.

This CDR3 region has 14 residues. The V and J ends lost 4 bases and 5 bases respectively, with 14 bases between them. Germline lookup yields CDR1 KGHSH and CDR2 LQKENI. Assay: immunoSEQ multiplex PCR; the TCRdb copy retains only in-frame clones and omits some. This sample has about 2,500,000 clones, with 85% to 95% found just once. CD4+ cells were split into CD45RA+ naive and CD45RA-negative memory subsets. General observations from the study: Between a few donors, naive CD4 clonotypes were shared at a level of around 4.9%. Larger richness was generally estimated for naive than memory subsets.

The J gene is TRBJ2-5, the V gene TRBV18; D not certain. Sequences were obtained from naive CD4+ T cells sorted from blood. Subset specified: CD45RA+ positively selected. The sequence derives from a man aged 18 to 29 in good health. In nucleotides, the CDR3 is TGTGCCAGCTCACTGTTCTGGGGTACTGAGACCCAGTACTTC. Residues: CASSLFWGTETQYF. The full variable domain, its missing parts supplied by reference TRBV18 and TRBJ2-5, is NAGVMQNPRHLVRRRGQEARLRCSPMKGHSHVYWYRQLPEEGLKFMVYLQKENIIDESGMPKERFSAEFPKEGPSILRIQQVVRGDSAAYFCASSLFWGTETQYFGPGTRLLVL.